This T cell receptor (beta chain) was found in a study of T-cell reconstitution after alpha-beta-depleted transplantation in children. The study's findings and limits: Surviving recipient T cells and thymic progenitors produced the high day-60 TCRbeta diversity seen in some patients. About two months after transplant, alpha-beta T cells reportedly came from several hundred expanded graft clones.

Details on this clonotype: Antigen specificity is unknown.

Germline assignment: CDR1 SGHVS and CDR2 FNYEAQ. Trimming stripped 5 bases from V and 3 bases from J, with 11 bases between. The CDR3 runs to 13 residues. Using unique molecular identifiers, the investigators prepared the TCRbeta library. TCRdb reprocessed the PCR reads with MiXCR, giving one entry per CDR3 protein. The sample has some 600,000 distinct CDR3 sequences; approximately 12% are singletons. The V call is TRBV7-6, the J call TRBJ2-7; D is perhaps TRBD1 or TRBD2 (5 bases each). Sequenced material: PBMCs, mostly from graft donor cells, taken 360 days after TCRalphabeta/CD19-depleted stem cell transplant. The clonotype was recovered from a male patient younger than 18 who had a stem cell transplant for acute myeloid leukemia, so the T cells may come from the graft donor. The DNA of the CDR3 is TGTGCCAGCAGCACCGGGACCTACTACGAGCAGTACTTC. It is translated as CASSTGTYYEQYF.